These 12 T cell receptor beta chains were sequenced from one sample in a study of blood T cell repertoires in COVID-19. Clones were sequenced by immunoSEQ multiplex PCR, and TCRdb holds only the in-frame ones, with some missing. In the table there are tens of thousands of clones, 88% of which are singletons. Sequencing was done on a sample of PBMCs or T cells enriched from blood (not recorded which). The origin of the receptors is a middle-aged woman who had recovered from COVID-19.

This sequence joins TRBV11-3 and TRBJ2-5; 8 bases align to TRBD2. This CDR3 is built from 16 residues. J lost 5 bases, V lost 0 bases, and 8 bases had no gene match. Germline lookup yields CDR1 SGHNT and CDR2 YENEEA. In DNA form, the CDR3 reads TGTGCCAGCAGCTTAGACCGCGGGGGGCCTCGGGAGACCCAGTACTTC. As protein: CASSLDRGGPRETQYF.

The V call is TRBV15, the J call TRBJ1-2, with D perhaps matching TRBD1 (5 bases). V was trimmed by 3 bases and J by 3 bases, leaving 11 bases between them. CDR3 size: 14 residues. Germline V gene data show CDR1 as LNHNV and CDR2 as YYDKDF (reference sequence). The CDR3 coding sequence is TGTGCCACCAGCAGGGGGGGGACGGACTATGGCTACACCTTC. Translation gives CATSRGGTDYGYTF.

The V gene is TRBV19, the J gene TRBJ2-3; TRBD2 might be the D (5 bases). CDR3 length equals 15 residues. The V end lost 3 bases, the J end lost 4 bases, and 14 bases lay between the germline ends. Germline V CDR1 and CDR2: LNHDA, SQIVND (reference sequence). The CDR3 loop is CASSITGSWADTQYF. CDR3 sequence (DNA): TGTGCCAGTAGTATTACGGGATCTTGGGCAGATACGCAGTATTTT. The full variable domain, with the rest looked up from reference TRBV19 and TRBJ2-3, is DGGITQSPKYLFRKEGQNVTLSCEQNLNHDAMYWYRQDPGQGLRLIYYSQIVNDFQKGDIAEGYSVSREKKESFPLTVTSAQKNPTAFYLCASSITGSWADTQYFGPGTRLTVL.

The chain employs TRBV9 and TRBJ2-3; TRBD1 matches at 7 bases. CDR1 and CDR2 from the germline V gene are SGDLS and YYNGEE. This CDR3 has 15 amino acids. The V gene end was trimmed by 1 base and the J gene end by 8 bases; junction bases not matched to a gene: 10. CDR3 nucleotide sequence: TGTGCCAGCAGCGTAACCGGGACAGTGGACGGTACGCAGTATTTT. Protein: CASSVTGTVDGTQYF.

The chain couples TRBV7-2 to TRBJ1-2, with a tentative D call TRBD1 (6 bases). Per the germline V gene, CDR1 is SGHTA and CDR2 is FQGNSA. There are 11 residues in the CDR3. With 5 bases removed from V and 11 bases from J, the gap between germline ends came to 12 bases. Written as DNA, the CDR3 is TGTGCCAGCAGCGAGCGGACAGCTTACACCTTC. Encoded protein: CASSERTAYTF. Full variable domain (rest looked up from reference TRBV7-2 and TRBJ1-2): GAGVSQSPSNKVTEKGKDVELRCDPISGHTALYWYRQSLGQGLEFLIYFQGNSAPDKSGLPSDRFSAERTGGSVSTLTIQRTQQEDSAVYLCASSERTAYTFGSGTRLTVV.

The genes are TRBV12-5 and TRBJ1-1; 9 bases are shared with TRBD1. The V gene end was trimmed by 2 bases and the J gene end by 8 bases; junction bases not matched to a gene: 12. This CDR3 region has 16 residues. The germline V gene has CDR1 LGHNT and CDR2 FRNRAP. The DNA of the CDR3 is TGTGCTAGTGGTTTGACCTTCGGGACAGGGATAAGCGAAGCTTTCTTT. Translation gives CASGLTFGTGISEAFF.

Of note for this clone: Other nucleotide sequences from this sample produce the same CDR3. The chain recombines TRBV12-3 or TRBV12-4 with TRBJ1-2, with 7 nucleotides matching TRBD1. V lost 5 bases and J lost 9; bases outside the gene matches: 3. CDR3 length: 11 amino acids. CDR3 residues: CASSHRGSYTF. CDR3 coding DNA: TGTGCCAGCAGTCACAGGGGTAGCTACACCTTC.

The chain joins TRBV6-5 to TRBJ2-3, with a weak D call TRBD2 (6 bases). From germline, CDR1 is MNHEY and CDR2 SVGAGI. The germline V and J ends were trimmed by 8 bases and 5 bases, with 14 bases remaining between them. The CDR3 contains 13 residues. Here the CDR3 DNA reads TGTGCCAGCTCGGTGGGGGGACGAGATACGCAGTATTTT. Translating gives CASSVGGRDTQYF.

The rearrangement links TRBV6-5 to TRBJ1-5; 10 nucleotides agree with TRBD1. Trimming took 7 bases from V and 6 from J; bases not matched to a gene: 9. This CDR3 spans 15 amino acids. The V gene's germline CDR1 is MNHEY and CDR2 SVGAGI. The CDR3 loop is CASTATGGKGQPQHF. The CDR3 nucleotides read TGTGCCAGCACCGCGACAGGGGGCAAGGGTCAGCCCCAGCATTTT.

This chain links TRBV13 with TRBJ2-3; 9 positions agree with TRBD1. V lost 7 bases to trimming and J lost 1 base; unmatched junction nucleotides: 9. Per the germline V gene, CDR1 is PRHDT and CDR2 is FYEKMQ (reference sequence). The CDR3 is 16 residues long. The DNA for the CDR3 is TGTGCCAGCACCCAGTCGACAGGGGGTGGCACAGATACGCAGTATTTT. Protein: CASTQSTGGGTDTQYF.

The CDR3 sequence: CASSYSTTGLSPLHF. As DNA, the CDR3 is TGTGCCAGCAGTTACTCCACGACAGGGCTCTCACCCCTCCACTTT. The J gene is TRBJ1-6, the V gene TRBV6-5, with 7 bases fitting TRBD1. V dropped 0 bases and J dropped 10; count of bases not matched to a gene: 6. Germline CDR1 is MNHEY and CDR2 is SVGAGI. The CDR3 length is 15 residues.

The chain employs TRBV4-1 and TRBJ1-1, with TRBD1 matching 10 bases. The trim removed 4 bases at V and 4 bases at J, leaving 15 bases unmatched. The germline V gene encodes CDR1 MGHRA and CDR2 YSYEKL. The CDR3 runs to 18 residues. This CDR3 is CASSRSGDGQGESTEAFF. Written as DNA, the CDR3 is TGCGCCAGCAGCCGAAGTGGGGACGGACAGGGGGAAAGCACTGAAGCTTTCTTT.